This T cell receptor beta chain was retrieved from a study of shared clonotypes between healthy human individuals. The CDR3 sequence is 13 residues long. CDR1 and CDR2 (germline): SGHTA, FQGTGA. Trimming pared 2 bases from V and 3 bases from J, leaving 8 bases between. This clone was detected a few times. Its matching antigen is unknown. Study-level results: Only blood samples were collected, and tissue repertoires likely differ.

The data were produced by immunoSEQ multiplex PCR, yet TCRdb's version contains in-frame clones alone and is incomplete. This table has fewer than 550,000 clones, about three quarters appearing once. The TCR sequence derives from a woman in her thirties or forties in good health. Some clones in this sample may be carry-over from other donors' samples. Sequenced sample: PBMCs. The chain uses TRBV7-3 and TRBJ2-7; D is undetermined. In DNA form, the CDR3 reads TGTGCCAGCAGCTTAGCCCCATACTACGAGCAGTACTTC. It specifies CASSLAPYYEQYF.